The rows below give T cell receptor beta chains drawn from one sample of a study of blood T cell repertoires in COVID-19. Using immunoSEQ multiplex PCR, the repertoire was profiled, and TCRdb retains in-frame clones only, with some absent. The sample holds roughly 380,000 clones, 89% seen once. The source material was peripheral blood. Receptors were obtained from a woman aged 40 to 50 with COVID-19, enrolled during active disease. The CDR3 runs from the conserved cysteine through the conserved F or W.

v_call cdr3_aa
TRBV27 CASSRTSGRTQSSYEQYF
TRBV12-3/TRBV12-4 CGREEGGETQYF
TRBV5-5 CASSLAGQMNTEAFF
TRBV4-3 CASSRRSTDTQYF
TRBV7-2 CASYWAINTGELFF
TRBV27 CASSFPGGEAFF
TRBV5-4 CASSLEGDAGNTIYF
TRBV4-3 CASSQDGRYNEKLFF
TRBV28 CASSSGTGTQPQHF
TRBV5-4 CASSIRGEDTQYF
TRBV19 CASSIGGSGNTIYF
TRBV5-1 CASSFGTGGNEQFF
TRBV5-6 CASSFGTGDYNEQFF
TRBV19 CASSQLGQPNYGYTF
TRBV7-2 CASSLALILEDEQFF
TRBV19 CASSANRDRDTGELFF
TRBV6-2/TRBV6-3 CASSYSASGVQETQYF
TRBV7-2 CASSQSQGAHRQPQHF
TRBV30 CAWRTLLGRLFF
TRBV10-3 CAINLSGGGYNEQFF
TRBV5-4 CASSPSGGRTYEQYF
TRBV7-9 CASSLIGDAGANVLTF
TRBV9 CASSVVGDRGGRIYNEQFF
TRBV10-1 CASSLDRAGENTEAFF
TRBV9 CASSVRDRRGPYGYTF
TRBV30 CAWSDTDRGLSGNTIYF
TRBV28 CASSLRDRDAGELFF
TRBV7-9 CASRPGRFGGYGYTF
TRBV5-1 CASSREGHQPQHF
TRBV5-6 CASSLGGTSRNEQFF
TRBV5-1 CASSLTRVRADTQYF
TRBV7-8 CASSAGTAYGYTF
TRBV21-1 CASGRTGEEQPQHF
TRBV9 CASSVGIQETQYF
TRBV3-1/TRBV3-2 CASSQGGVRQPQHF
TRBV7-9 CASSLSGNQPQHF
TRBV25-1 CASSEGRTGVPHSPLHF
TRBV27 CASSLTGEVGNQPQHF
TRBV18 CASSQLQGAETEAFF
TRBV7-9 CASSNVRVGSREQYF
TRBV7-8 CASSLEQGRTYEQYF
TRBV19 CASSMGTEQGAQETQYF
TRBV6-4 CASREQGAGELFF
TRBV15 CATRTYNEQFF
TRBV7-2 CASSFAEGGSYEQYF
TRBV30 CAWGYRGVNTGELFF